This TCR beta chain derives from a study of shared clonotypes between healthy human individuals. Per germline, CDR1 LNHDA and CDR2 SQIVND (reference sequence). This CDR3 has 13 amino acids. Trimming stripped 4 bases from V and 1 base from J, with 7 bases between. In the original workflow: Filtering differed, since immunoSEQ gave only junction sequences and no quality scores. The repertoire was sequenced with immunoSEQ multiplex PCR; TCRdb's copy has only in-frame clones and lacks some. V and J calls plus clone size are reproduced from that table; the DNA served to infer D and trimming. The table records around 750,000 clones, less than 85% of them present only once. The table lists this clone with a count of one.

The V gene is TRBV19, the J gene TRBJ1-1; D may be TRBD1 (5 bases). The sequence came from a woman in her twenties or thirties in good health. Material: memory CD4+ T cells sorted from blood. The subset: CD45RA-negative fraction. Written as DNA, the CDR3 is TGTGCCAGTAGTACAGGGCCGAACACTGAAGCTTTCTTT. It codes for CASSTGPNTEAFF.